The 13 T cell receptor beta chains listed next were all sequenced from one sample in a study of blood T cell repertoires in COVID-19. Method: immunoSEQ multiplex PCR; TCRdb's copy keeps in-frame clones and lacks some. The table includes about 200,000 clones, 80% to 85% detected once. Sequencing was carried out using PBMCs or T cells enriched from blood (not recorded which). The receptors derive from a man between 40 and 49 years old who had recovered from COVID-19.

This clone was counted only a few times. This chain joins TRBV5-1 and TRBJ1-1; D may be TRBD1 (6 bases). The germline V gene has CDR1 SGHRS and CDR2 YFSETQ. Trimming removed 0 bases from V and 4 bases from J, with 13 bases in between. The CDR3 has 15 amino acids. CDR3 residues: CASSLDPGVGTEAFF. The CDR3 DNA reads as TGCGCCAGCAGCTTGGATCCAGGGGTGGGCACTGAAGCTTTCTTT.

The table lists this clone with a few counts. J is TRBJ2-2 and V is TRBV7-8, with D perhaps TRBD1 (6 bases). The V end lost 10 bases, the J end lost 1 base, and 19 bases lay between the germline ends. Germline CDR1 is SGHVS and CDR2 is FQNEAQ. The CDR3 sequence is 16 residues long. The CDR3 DNA reads as TGTGCCACCCTTACGGGACAACCACTGAACACCGGGGAGCTGTTTTTT. This translates into CATLTGQPLNTGELFF. Full variable domain (remainder filled in from reference TRBV7-8 and TRBJ2-2): GAGVSQSPRYKVAKRGQDVALRCDPISGHVSLFWYQQALGQGPEFLTYFQNEAQLDKSGLPSDRFFAERPEGSVSTLKIQRTQQEDSAVYLCATLTGQPLNTGELFFGEGSRLTVL.

The V call is TRBV27, the J call TRBJ2-1, with TRBD2 matching over 16 bases. The CDR3 contains 18 residues. Germline-derived CDR1 and CDR2 are MNHEY and SMNVEV (reference sequence). V was pared by 5 bases and J by 3 bases, with 7 bases of the junction left unmatched. This CDR3 reads CASSPGTSGGGDYNEQFF. The CDR3 region has the DNA TGTGCCAGCAGTCCAGGGACTAGCGGGGGGGGCGACTACAATGAGCAGTTCTTC.

J is TRBJ1-6 and V is TRBV6-5; tentatively, D is TRBD1 (5 bases). The V gene lost 6 bases and the J gene lost 10 bases, with 16 bases spanning the gap. This CDR3 contains 14 residues. Looked up from germline, CDR1 is MNHEY and CDR2 is SVGAGI. In nucleotides, the CDR3 is TGTGCCAGCAGGCCTCAAGGGGTTGGGTCACCCCTCCACTTT. It yields the protein CASRPQGVGSPLHF.

The chain is built from TRBV3-1 (or the pseudogene TRBV3-2) and TRBJ2-1; TRBD2 matches at 10 bases. J gave up 4 bases and V 4 bases, and 4 bases lay outside the gene matches. The CDR3 runs to 15 residues. Germline V gives CDR1 LGHDT, CDR2 YNNKEL (reference sequence). The CDR3 bases are TGTGCCAGCAGCCCAGCTAGCGGGAGTTACAATGAGCAGTTCTTC. Translation gives CASSPASGSYNEQFF.

The gene calls are TRBV5-4 and TRBJ1-4; 7 positions match TRBD1. The V and J ends lost 3 bases and 3 bases, in that order; junction bases with no gene match: 8. This CDR3 is 16 amino acids long. Per the germline V gene, CDR1 is SGHNT and CDR2 is YYREEE (reference sequence). The CDR3 spells CASSSGTVSSNEKLFF. The CDR3 DNA is TGTGCCAGCAGCTCAGGGACAGTATCTTCTAATGAAAAACTGTTTTTT. Full variable domain (outside the CDR3, taken from reference TRBV5-4 and TRBJ1-4): ETGVTQSPTHLIKTRGQQVTLRCSSQSGHNTVSWYQQALGQGPQFIFQYYREEENGRGNFPPRFSGLQFPNYSSELNVNALELDDSALYLCASSSGTVSSNEKLFFGSGTQLSVL.

The chain combines TRBV7-2 with TRBJ1-3; 7 bases line up with TRBD1. Germline CDR1 SGHTA, CDR2 FQGNSA. The length of the CDR3 is 17 residues. The trim removed 4 bases at V and 2 bases at J, leaving 11 bases unmatched. The CDR3 region is CASSSERGLYAGNTIYF. The DNA of the CDR3 is TGTGCCAGCAGCTCAGAAAGGGGGCTTTACGCTGGAAACACCATATATTTT.

The chain links TRBV6-5 to TRBJ1-1; no definite D call. CDR3 length: 13 residues. The germline V gene has CDR1 MNHEY and CDR2 SVGAGI. V was cut by 6 bases and J by 11 bases, with 19 bases left in between. CDR3 in amino acids: CASSFKAGVGAFF. The CDR3 region has the DNA TGTGCCAGCAGCTTCAAGGCGGGAGTGGGGGCTTTCTTT.

The chain employs TRBV7-8 and TRBJ2-1, with D possibly matching TRBD1 (6 bases). This CDR3 comprises 16 residues. Trimming pared 1 base from V and 0 bases from J, leaving 10 bases between. Germline CDR1 and CDR2: SGHVS and FQNEAQ. CDR3 sequence: CASSLGRTVSYNEQFF. The CDR3 DNA is TGTGCCAGCAGCTTAGGCAGGACAGTCTCCTACAATGAGCAGTTCTTC.

The J gene is TRBJ1-2, the V gene TRBV7-2; 7 bases match TRBD1. Per germline, CDR1 SGHTA and CDR2 FQGNSA. This CDR3 has 15 residues. The junction had 7 bases not matched to a gene; V was cut back by 4 bases and J by 2 bases. DNA of the CDR3: TGTGCCAGCAGCTCACAGGGGACCCTCAACTATGGCTACACCTTC. Protein product: CASSSQGTLNYGYTF.

The chain has TRBV24-1 and TRBJ1-1; tentatively, D is TRBD1 (6 bases). CDR3 length equals 14 residues. Germline V gene lookup returns CDR1 KGHDR and CDR2 SFDVKD. V lost 3 bases to trimming and J lost 1 base, with 8 bases between them. Here the CDR3 DNA reads TGTGCCACCAGTGATGTGGGGGCGAACACTGAAGCTTTCTTT. This codes for CATSDVGANTEAFF.

The chain combines TRBV6-5 with TRBJ1-2, with TRBD1 identical over 10 bases. The V segment lost 3 bases and the J segment 3 bases; nucleotides outside the gene matches: 7. The CDR3 length is 16 residues. Germline V CDR1 and CDR2: MNHEY, SVGAGI. CDR3 sequence (DNA): TGTGCCAGCAGTTATTGGAGCGGACAGGGGGACTATGGCTACACCTTC. It is translated as CASSYWSGQGDYGYTF.

The genes are TRBV2 and TRBJ2-3; 10 nucleotides agree with TRBD2. The CDR3 loop spans 13 amino acids. J lost 5 bases, V lost 7 bases, and 3 bases had no gene match. Germline V gives CDR1 SNHLY, CDR2 FYNNEI. The CDR3 loop reads CASTSGGVDTQYF. The CDR3, as DNA: TGTGCCAGCACCAGCGGGGGGGTAGATACGCAGTATTTT.